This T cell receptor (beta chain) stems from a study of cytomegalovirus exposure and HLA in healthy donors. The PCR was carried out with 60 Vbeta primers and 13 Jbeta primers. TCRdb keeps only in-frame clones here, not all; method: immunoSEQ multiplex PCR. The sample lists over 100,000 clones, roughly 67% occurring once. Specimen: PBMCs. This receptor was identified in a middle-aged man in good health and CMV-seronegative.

The CDR3 sequence is CASSSTGGRQPQHF. The CDR3 DNA follows: TGTGCCAGCAGCTCTACAGGGGGGAGGCAGCCCCAGCATTTT. V gene TRBV11-2 combines with J gene TRBJ1-5; 8 nucleotides match TRBD1. J was trimmed by 7 bases and V by 4 bases; bases with no gene match: 6. The germline V gene encodes CDR1 SGHAT and CDR2 FQNNGV. The length of the CDR3 is 14 residues.